One and the same sample provided the 6 T cell receptor beta chains below, sequenced in a study of prognosis after radiotherapy for stage I lung cancer. Two rounds of multiplex PCR amplified TCR beta CDR3 from genomic DNA. Specific primers for each TRBV and TRBJ gene were what first-round PCR used. MiXCR, run by TCRdb on the multiplex PCR reads, gives a single entry per CDR3 protein. The data contain more than 30,000 distinct CDR3 sequences, 42% of them seen just once; the ten biggest clones take up approximately 15%. The starting material was PBMCs, obtained before or after stereotactic body radiation therapy (not recorded which). The receptors stem from a donor over 45 with non-small cell lung cancer.

This clonotype occurred many times. Relative to the germline gene, one junction end is altered; a read error may explain this. The V call is TRBV7-8, the J call TRBJ2-1; TRBD2 agrees at 11 bases. The germline CDR1 and CDR2 sequences are SGHVS and FQNEAQ. The CDR3 spans 16 residues. The CDR3 nucleotides read TGTGCCAGCAGCTTAGTCGAGACTAGCGGGATCAATGGGCAGTTCTTC. This gives the protein CASSLVETSGINGQFF.

The table lists this clonotype with many counts. The chain couples TRBV3-1 to TRBJ2-7; TRBD2 matches 7 bases. This CDR3 region has 14 residues. Germline V gene data show CDR1 as LGHDT and CDR2 as YNNKEL (reference sequence). The junction had 5 bases not matched to a gene; V was cut back by 1 base and J by 5 bases. The CDR3 DNA sequence: TGTGCCAGCAGCCAAGGCGCGGGGGTACACGAGCAGTACTTC. Protein product: CASSQGAGVHEQYF.

On this clonotype: With a far larger clone one base away, a read error is the likely cause. The chain is built from TRBV6-9 and TRBJ2-5, with 7 bases that match TRBD1. The CDR3 sequence is 14 residues long. CDR1 is MNHGY and CDR2 is SVAAGI in the germline V gene. V trimming: 8 bases; J trimming: 3 bases; junction bases outside the gene matches: 9. CDR3 coding DNA: TGTGCCAGCGAAGGGGGCAGCTTCAAAGAGACCCAGTACTTC. The encoded protein is CASEGGSFKETQYF.

This clonotype came up many times. V usage is TRBV10-3 and J usage is TRBJ2-2; TRBD2 matches 12 bases. The CDR3 has 16 residues. Germline CDR1 ENHRY, CDR2 SYGVKD. With 5 bases clipped from V and 4 bases from J, the junction kept 5 bases outside the gene matches. Here the CDR3 reads CAISRLAGDSTGELFF. The DNA for the CDR3 is TGTGCCATCAGTCGACTAGCGGGGGACTCCACCGGGGAGCTGTTTTTT.

This clonotype was seen repeatedly, ten times or more. The chain combines TRBV5-5 with TRBJ2-1; 7 bases are a match to TRBD1. The CDR3 sequence is 14 residues long. CDR1 is SGHKS, CDR2 YYEKEE, per germline (reference sequence). The J segment lost 4 bases and the V segment lost 4 bases, leaving 5 bases of the junction unmatched. The CDR3 DNA reads as TGTGCCAGCAGCAAGACAGGGCCTTACAATGAGCAGTTCTTC. Protein: CASSKTGPYNEQFF.

The genes are TRBV6-2 or TRBV6-3 and TRBJ2-7, with D possibly matching TRBD2 (5 bases). V was pared by 2 bases and J by 0 bases, with 11 bases between. Germline CDR1 is MNHEY and CDR2 is SVGEGT. The CDR3 spans 15 residues. CDR3 bases: TGTGCCAGCAGTTACGTTGCAGGAGGCTCCTACGAGCAGTACTTC. Its translation is CASSYVAGGSYEQYF.